This TCR beta chain was found in a study of CD8 T cells in ankylosing spondylitis. TCRdb ran MiXCR on the 5' RACE reads and lists one entry per CDR3 protein. Altogether a few hundred thousand distinct CDR3 sequences are present, about a fifth being singletons, with the ten largest covering 3% to 4%. Study-wide points: Earlier studies detected some motif variants in reactive arthritis synovial fluid and blood. In ankylosing spondylitis blood, a motif of roughly eight highly homologous TCR beta variants appeared characteristic. Clones that were linked to disease were CD8+ and were relatively rare in peripheral blood. There was reportedly significant enrichment of clones that were disease-linked in matched ankylosing spondylitis synovial fluid.

About this clonotype: Its specificity is unknown.

The sequenced material came from blood, either unsorted or a sorted T cell fraction (not recorded which). This receptor was identified in a female donor with ankylosing spondylitis or in good health (not recorded which).

DNA of the CDR3: TGTGCCACCAGCAGAGGTCTTGCAGATACGCAGTATTTT. Protein product: CATSRGLADTQYF. J is TRBJ2-3 and V is TRBV15; no firm D call. V was pared by 1 base and J by 4 bases, with 6 bases between. The CDR3 has 13 residues. Looked up from germline, CDR1 is LNHNV and CDR2 is YYDKDF (reference sequence).